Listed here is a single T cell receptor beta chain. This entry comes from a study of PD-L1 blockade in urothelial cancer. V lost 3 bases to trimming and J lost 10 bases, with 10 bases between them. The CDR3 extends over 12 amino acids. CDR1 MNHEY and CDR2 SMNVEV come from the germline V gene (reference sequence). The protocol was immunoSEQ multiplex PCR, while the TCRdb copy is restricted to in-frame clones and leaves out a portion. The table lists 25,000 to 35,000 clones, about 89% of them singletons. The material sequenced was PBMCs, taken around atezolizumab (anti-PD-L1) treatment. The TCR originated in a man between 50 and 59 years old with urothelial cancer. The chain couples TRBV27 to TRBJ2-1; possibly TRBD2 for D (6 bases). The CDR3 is CASSFRGGEQFF. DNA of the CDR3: TGTGCCAGCAGTTTTCGCGGAGGGGAGCAGTTCTTC.